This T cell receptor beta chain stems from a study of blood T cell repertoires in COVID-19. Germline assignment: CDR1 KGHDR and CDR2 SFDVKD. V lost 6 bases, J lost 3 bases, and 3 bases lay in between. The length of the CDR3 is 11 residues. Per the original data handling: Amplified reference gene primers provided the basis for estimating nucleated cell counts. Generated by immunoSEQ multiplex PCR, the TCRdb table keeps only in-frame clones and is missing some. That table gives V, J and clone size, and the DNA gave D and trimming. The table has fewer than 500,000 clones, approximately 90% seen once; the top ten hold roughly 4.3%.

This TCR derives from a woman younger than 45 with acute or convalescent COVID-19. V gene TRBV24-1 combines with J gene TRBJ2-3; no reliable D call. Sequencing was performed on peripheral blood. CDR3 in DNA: TGTGCCACCAGTTATACAGATACGCAGTATTTT. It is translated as CATSYTDTQYF.